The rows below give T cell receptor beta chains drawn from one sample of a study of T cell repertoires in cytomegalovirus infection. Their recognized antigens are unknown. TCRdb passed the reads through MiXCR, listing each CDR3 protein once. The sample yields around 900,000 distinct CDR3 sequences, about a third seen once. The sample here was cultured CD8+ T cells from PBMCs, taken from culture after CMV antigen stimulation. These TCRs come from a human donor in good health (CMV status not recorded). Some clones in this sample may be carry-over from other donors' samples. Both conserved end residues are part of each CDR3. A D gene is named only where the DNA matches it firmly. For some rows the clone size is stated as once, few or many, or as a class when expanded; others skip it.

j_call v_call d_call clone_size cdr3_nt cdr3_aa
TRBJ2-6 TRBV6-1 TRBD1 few TGTGCCAGCACTATAGGGACAGGGGTTTCTGGGGCCAACGTCCTGACTTTC CASTIGTGVSGANVLTF
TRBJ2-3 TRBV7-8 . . TGTGCCAGCAGCGTCGGGGAGGTCATGAGCACAGATACGCAGTATTTT CASSVGEVMSTDTQYF
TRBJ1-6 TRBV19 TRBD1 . TGTGCCAGTAATAAAGGGACAGGGAATTCACCCCTCCACTTT CASNKGTGNSPLHF
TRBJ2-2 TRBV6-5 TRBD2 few TGTGCCAGCAGTTATAAGCTAGCGGGGGCCGACACCGGGGAGCTGTTTTTT CASSYKLAGADTGELFF
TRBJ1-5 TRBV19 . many TGTGCCAGTAGTATTTCGGAGTATAGCAATCAGCCCCAGCATTTT CASSISEYSNQPQHF
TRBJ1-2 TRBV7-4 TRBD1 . TGTGCCAGCAGCTTAGGGCACAGGGGCCCCTTAAACTATGGCTACACCTTC CASSLGHRGPLNYGYTF
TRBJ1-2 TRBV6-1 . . TGTGCCAGCAGTGAAGCCCTAACAGGCCGATTAGTGGAGTACTATGGCTACACCTTC CASSEALTGRLVEYYGYTF
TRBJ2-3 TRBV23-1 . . TGCGCCAGCAGTCAAAGGCGGGGCACAGATACGCAGTATTTT CASSQRRGTDTQYF
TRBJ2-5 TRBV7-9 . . TGTGCCAGCAGCGCCCGGGCCGAAGAAAAGGAAGAGACCCAGTACTTC CASSARAEEKEETQYF
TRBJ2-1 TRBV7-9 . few TGTGCCAGCAGCTATACACGACTAGGCACTGAGCAGTTCTTC CASSYTRLGTEQFF
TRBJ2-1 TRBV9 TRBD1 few TGTGCCAGCAGCGTAGCCGGGACAGGGGGCGATGAGCAGTTCTTC CASSVAGTGGDEQFF
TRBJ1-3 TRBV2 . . TGTGCCAGCCGAGGCCGCGTCTCTGGAAACACCATATATTTT CASRGRVSGNTIYF
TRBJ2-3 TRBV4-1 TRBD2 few TGCGCCAGCAGCCAGGCGGGACTAGCAGGCGGCCCAGATACGCAGTATTTT CASSQAGLAGGPDTQYF
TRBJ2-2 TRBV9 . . TGTGCCAGCGAGATGGGGTTTAACACCGGGGAGCTGTTTTTT CASEMGFNTGELFF
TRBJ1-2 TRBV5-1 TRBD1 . TGCGCCAGCAGCCCGACCGGACAGGACCTTCTTCTCTATGGCTACACCTTC CASSPTGQDLLLYGYTF
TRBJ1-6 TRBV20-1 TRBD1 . TGCAGTGCTAGAGGCCTTAGGGACAGCCCCAATTCACCCCTCCACTTT CSARGLRDSPNSPLHF
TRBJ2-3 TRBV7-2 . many TGTGCCAGCAGTTCCTGGGACATCTCCGGGTCGGATACGCAGTATTTT CASSSWDISGSDTQYF
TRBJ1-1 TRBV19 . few TGTGCCAGTAGTCCGAGAGGGTACACTGAAGCTTTCTTT CASSPRGYTEAFF
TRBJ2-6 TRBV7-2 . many TGTGCCAGCAAGCCCGGGGGCTCGGGGGCCAACGTCCTGACTTTC CASKPGGSGANVLTF
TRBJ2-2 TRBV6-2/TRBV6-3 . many TGTGCCAGCAGTTCCCGCAGGCTAGCGAGCGGCACCGGGGAGCTGTTTTTT CASSSRRLASGTGELFF
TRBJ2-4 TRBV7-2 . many TGTGCCATCCGAAGGGGGGAGGGGAACATTCAGTACTTC CAIRRGEGNIQYF
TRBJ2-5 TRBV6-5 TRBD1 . TGTGCCAGCAGTCCCCGATGGCAGGGGGCGGGGGAGACCCAGTACTTC CASSPRWQGAGETQYF
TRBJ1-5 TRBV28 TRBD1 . TGTGCCAGCAGTTTGAGGCAGGGGGATCAGCCCCAGCATTTT CASSLRQGDQPQHF
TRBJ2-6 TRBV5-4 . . TGTGCCAGCAGCCTAGAACGGGACACTTGGGTCCTGACTTTC CASSLERDTWVLTF
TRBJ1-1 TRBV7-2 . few TGTGCCAGCAGCTTAGACGATTTGGGATCCCTTGAAGCTTTCTTT CASSLDDLGSLEAFF
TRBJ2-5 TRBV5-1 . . TGCGCCAGCAGCTTGATGGGGACACGGGAAGAGACCCAGTACTTC CASSLMGTREETQYF
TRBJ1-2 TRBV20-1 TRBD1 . TGCAGTGCTACAGGGGGCGGGAACTATGGCTACACCTTC CSATGGGNYGYTF
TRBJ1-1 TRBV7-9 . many TGTGCCAGCACCCAACAGGGAAACGAAGCTTTCTTT CASTQQGNEAFF
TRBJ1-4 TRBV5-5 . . TGTGCCAGCAGACGACAGACTGCAACTAATGAAAAACTGTTTTTT CASRRQTATNEKLFF
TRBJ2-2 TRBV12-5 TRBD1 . TGTGCTAGTGGTCTTAGTTCCGGGACAGCGACCGGGGAGCTGTTTTTT CASGLSSGTATGELFF
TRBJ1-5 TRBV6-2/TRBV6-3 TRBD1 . TGTGCCAACAGCCTCCCGGACAGGAATCAGCCCCAGCATTTT CANSLPDRNQPQHF
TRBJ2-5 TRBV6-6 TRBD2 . TGTGCCAGCAGTATTGGGACTAGCGGGGCCTTCCAAGAGACCCAGTACTTC CASSIGTSGAFQETQYF
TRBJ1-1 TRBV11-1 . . TGTGCCAGCAGCTTAACTCATCGTAACACTGAAGCTTTCTTT CASSLTHRNTEAFF
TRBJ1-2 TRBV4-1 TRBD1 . TGCGCCAGCAGCCAAGAAATGGGGGATCAGGGGGATGGCTACACCTTC CASSQEMGDQGDGYTF
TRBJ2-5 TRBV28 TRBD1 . TGTGCCAGCAGTTTGCCGGGACAGGGAGTGGTAGGGGAGACCCAGTACTTC CASSLPGQGVVGETQYF
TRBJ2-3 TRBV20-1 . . TGCAGTGCCCAGGGCACGTACCCTAGCACAGATACGCAGTATTTT CSAQGTYPSTDTQYF
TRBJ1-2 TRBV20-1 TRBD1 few TGCAGTGCTAGGACCAGGGGGCGACAGAACTATGGCTACACCTTC CSARTRGRQNYGYTF
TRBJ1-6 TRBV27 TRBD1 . TGTGCCAGCAGTTTAAAAGGAGGAGGGGGCTTTGATTCACCCCTCCACTTT CASSLKGGGGFDSPLHF
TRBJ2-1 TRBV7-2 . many TGTGCCAGCAGCTTACTTACCTGGAACAATGAGCAGTTCTTC CASSLLTWNNEQFF
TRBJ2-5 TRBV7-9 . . TGTGCCAGCAGCGAACTAAGGGGGGCGGCGGAGACCCAGTACTTC CASSELRGAAETQYF
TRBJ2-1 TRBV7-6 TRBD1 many TGTGCCAGCAGCTCCGGGACAGGGGATTTTTACAATGAGCAGTTCTTC CASSSGTGDFYNEQFF
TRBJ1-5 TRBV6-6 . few TGTGCCAGCAGTTACTCGGGGGGGCCAGGGCTGGGCAATCAGCCCCAGCATTTT CASSYSGGPGLGNQPQHF
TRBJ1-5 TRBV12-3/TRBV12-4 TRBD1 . TGTGCCAACAGCCCTCGACAGGGAGAGGAGGATCAGCCCCAGCATTTT CANSPRQGEEDQPQHF
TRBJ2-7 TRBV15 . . TGTGCCACCAGCTTTTCGGGGCAGGGTTCCTACGAGCAGTACTTC CATSFSGQGSYEQYF
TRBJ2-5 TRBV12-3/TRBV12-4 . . TGTGCCAGCAGTTTGGATTGGAGCGACCAAGAGACCCAGTACTTC CASSLDWSDQETQYF
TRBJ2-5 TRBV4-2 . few TGTGCCAGCAGCCAAGAGGATCGGACTATGGAGACCCAGTACTTC CASSQEDRTMETQYF
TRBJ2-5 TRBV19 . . TGTGCCAGTAGTATTACCCCGGATCTCATCAAAGAGACCCAGTACTTC CASSITPDLIKETQYF
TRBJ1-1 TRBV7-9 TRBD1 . TGTGCCAGCAGCTTGGCTACCCGGGACAGGGGGCCGTACACTGAAGCTTTCTTT CASSLATRDRGPYTEAFF
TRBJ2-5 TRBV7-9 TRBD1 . TGTGCCAGCAGCCGCCGGGACAGGACCCAAGAGACCCAGTACTTC CASSRRDRTQETQYF
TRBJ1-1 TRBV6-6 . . TGTGCCAGCAGTTCCCATGGGGGCAGGGCCACTGAAGCTTTCTTT CASSSHGGRATEAFF
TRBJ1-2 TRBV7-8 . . TGTGCCAGCAGCTTAGCGCTTAATGATGACTACACCTTC CASSLALNDDYTF
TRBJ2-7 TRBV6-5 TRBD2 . TGTGCCAGCAGTTACGGCGGGGGGCCGGCCTACGAGCAGTACTTC CASSYGGGPAYEQYF
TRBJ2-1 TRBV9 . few TGTGCCAGCAGCGTGGCGGGGAACTCCTACAATGAGCAGTTCTTC CASSVAGNSYNEQFF